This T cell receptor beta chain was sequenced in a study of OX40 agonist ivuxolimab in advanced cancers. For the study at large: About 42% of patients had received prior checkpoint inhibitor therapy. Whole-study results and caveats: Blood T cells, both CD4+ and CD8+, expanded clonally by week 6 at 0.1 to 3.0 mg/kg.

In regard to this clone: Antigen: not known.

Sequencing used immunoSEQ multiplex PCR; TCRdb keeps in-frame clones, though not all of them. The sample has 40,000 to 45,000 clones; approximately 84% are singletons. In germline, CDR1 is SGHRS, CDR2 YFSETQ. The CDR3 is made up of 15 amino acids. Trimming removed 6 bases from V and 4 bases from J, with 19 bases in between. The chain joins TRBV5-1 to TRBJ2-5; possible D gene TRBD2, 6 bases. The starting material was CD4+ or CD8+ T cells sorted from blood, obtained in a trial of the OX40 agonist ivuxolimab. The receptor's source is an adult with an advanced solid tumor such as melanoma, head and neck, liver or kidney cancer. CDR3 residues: CASTTWGEVGETQYF. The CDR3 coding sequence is TGCGCCAGCACAACGTGGGGGGAAGTAGGAGAGACCCAGTACTTC.